This TCR beta chain is drawn from a study of yellow fever vaccine responses in identical twins. General study points: Twins reportedly showed a vaccine T cell response that seemed partly convergent and partly personalized.

TCRdb re-called the RT-PCR reads with MiXCR, one entry per CDR3 protein. Of about 23,000 distinct CDR3 sequences listed, 60% to 80% are singletons. The CDR3 is 13 amino acids. The V end lost 4 bases, the J end lost 2 bases, and 9 bases lay between the germline ends. Germline loops: CDR1 MDHEN, CDR2 SYDVKM. Concerning this clonotype itself: The antigen is unknown.

The chain has TRBV28 and TRBJ2-7; D is ambiguous. The starting material was T cells from blood (PBMCs), unsorted or a sorted subset (not recorded which), obtained before or after yellow fever vaccination (not recorded which). This receptor was taken from a young woman who received the yellow fever vaccine. CDR3 region: CASSSLLTYEQYF. CDR3 bases: TGTGCCAGCAGTTCCTTACTGACCTACGAGCAGTACTTC.